A selection of T cell receptor beta chains follows, all from one sample in a study of blood T cell repertoires in COVID-19. Measured with immunoSEQ multiplex PCR; TCRdb has only the in-frame clones, and not every one. The sample records roughly 230,000 clones, around 90% being singletons. Sequenced sample: PBMCs or T cells enriched from blood (not recorded which). The receptors here all came from a man aged 30 to 45 in a cohort exposed to, infected with or recovered from COVID-19 (not recorded which). CDR3s include the opening cysteine and the closing phenylalanine or tryptophan. The D gene is left open where the match is weak. Some rows mark clone size as missing; the rest say once, few, many or name a class of expanded clone.

size	V	J	D	DNA	CDR3
once	TRBV25-1	TRBJ1-1	.	TGTGCCAGCAGTAGCTTGGCAGGGATGAACACTGAAGCTTTCTTT	CASSSLAGMNTEAFF
.	TRBV29-1	TRBJ1-5	.	TGCAGCGTCAAGGCGGAGGGCAATCAGCCCCAGCATTTT	CSVKAEGNQPQHF
once	TRBV24-1	TRBJ2-3	.	TGTGCCACCAGTGATCCAGGGTTTTCCACAGATACGCAGTATTTT	CATSDPGFSTDTQYF
.	TRBV28	TRBJ2-1	TRBD2	TGTGCCAGCAGTTTAGGGACTAGCGGCCTCAATGAGCAGTTCTTC	CASSLGTSGLNEQFF
.	TRBV27	TRBJ1-2	.	TGTGCCAGCACCCCCCTGTCGGGTTGGACTAACTATGGCTACACCTTC	CASTPLSGWTNYGYTF
.	TRBV2	TRBJ2-7	TRBD2	TGTGCCAGCAGTGAAGGACTAGCCGAACCCTACGAGCAGTACTTC	CASSEGLAEPYEQYF
once	TRBV11-2	TRBJ2-1	TRBD2	TGTGCCAGCAGCTTAGCCAGCGGGAGTCCCTATGAGCAGTTCTTC	CASSLASGSPYEQFF
.	TRBV7-8	TRBJ2-1	TRBD2	TGTGCCAGCAGCTCCCAGGTAGGGGCGGGAGGTGTAGATGAGCAGTTCTTC	CASSSQVGAGGVDEQFF
.	TRBV27	TRBJ1-5	.	TGTGCCAGCAGTTTCCGGGGGGAGCCCCAGCATTTT	CASSFRGEPQHF
.	TRBV19	TRBJ2-7	.	TGTGCCAGTAGTCCTAATGAGTACGAGCAGTACTTC	CASSPNEYEQYF
.	TRBV27	TRBJ1-3	TRBD1	TGTGCCAGCAGCCCACAACAGGGGCCTGGAAACACCATATATTTT	CASSPQQGPGNTIYF
.	TRBV28	TRBJ1-3	.	TGTGCCGGAACAGGATCTCCTGGAAACACCATATATTTT	CAGTGSPGNTIYF
.	TRBV9	TRBJ2-3	.	TGTGCCAGCAGCGCGGGATTCACACGGGATACGCAGTATTTT	CASSAGFTRDTQYF
once	TRBV9	TRBJ2-1	TRBD1	TGTGCCAGCAGCGAACCGGGACAGGACAATGAGCAGTTCTTC	CASSEPGQDNEQFF
.	TRBV13	TRBJ1-1	.	TGTGCCAGCAGCTTAGTAACAGGGTGGATGAACACTGAAGCTTTCTTT	CASSLVTGWMNTEAFF
.	TRBV15	TRBJ2-1	TRBD1	TGTGCCACCAGCGGAAGAAACCGGGACAGGGACTACAATGAGCAGTTCTTC	CATSGRNRDRDYNEQFF
.	TRBV7-8	TRBJ2-7	.	TGTGCCAGCAGCTTCGATCCAGGACTCAGAGGTGACTACGAGCAGTACTTC	CASSFDPGLRGDYEQYF
few	TRBV3-1/TRBV3-2	TRBJ2-7	TRBD1	TGTGCCAGCAGCCAAGGACAGGGGGCCCCCGAGCAGTACTTC	CASSQGQGAPEQYF
.	TRBV7-8	TRBJ1-4	.	TGTGCCAGCAGCTTAGCTCGGCTGCCAGGCTCAACTAATGAAAAACTGTTTTTT	CASSLARLPGSTNEKLFF
few	TRBV6-4	TRBJ2-2	TRBD1	TGTGCCAGCAGACAGGGGGCGGCGACCGGGGAGCTGTTTTTT	CASRQGAATGELFF
.	TRBV7-9	TRBJ2-1	TRBD2	TGTGCCAGCAGCTCGGGACTAGCGGGAGCTTACTCCTACAATGAGCAGTTCTTC	CASSSGLAGAYSYNEQFF
.	TRBV6-2/TRBV6-3	TRBJ2-1	.	TGTGCCAGCAGTTATCTAGGGGATGAGCAGTTCTTC	CASSYLGDEQFF
.	TRBV2	TRBJ2-3	TRBD1	TGTGCCGGCCGATATCGGGACAGGGTCGCCTCTAGCACAGATACGCAGTATTTT	CAGRYRDRVASSTDTQYF
.	TRBV5-4	TRBJ2-2	.	TGTGCCAGCAGCCCCCATGGGCGGGAGAACACCGGGGAGCTGTTTTTT	CASSPHGRENTGELFF
.	TRBV4-1	TRBJ1-4	.	TGCGCCAGCAGCCAAGAGGGAGCCCAAAAACTGTTTTTT	CASSQEGAQKLFF
.	TRBV11-3	TRBJ2-3	TRBD2	TGTGCCAGCAGCTTAGACGGGGGGAGCACAGATACGCAGTATTTT	CASSLDGGSTDTQYF
.	TRBV14	TRBJ2-7	.	TGTGCCAGCAGCCAACGGAATGGGGCGTACGAGCAGTACTTC	CASSQRNGAYEQYF
.	TRBV27	TRBJ2-1	.	TGTGCCAGCAGTTTATTGCCGGAGAACAATGAGCAGTTCTTC	CASSLLPENNEQFF
.	TRBV5-4	TRBJ2-1	.	TGTGCCAGCAGCTTGGTTGGACTTTCCTACAATGAGCAGTTCTTC	CASSLVGLSYNEQFF
.	TRBV7-2	TRBJ2-3	TRBD2	TGTGCCAGCAGCTTTAGCGGGAGGGAGACAGATACGCAGTATTTT	CASSFSGRETDTQYF